These 19 T cell receptor beta chains originate from one sample sequenced in a study of OX40 agonist ivuxolimab in advanced cancers. Produced via immunoSEQ multiplex PCR; TCRdb's table is partial and in-frame only. The sample shows around 80,000 clones, roughly 87% of them seen only once. The sample was CD4+ or CD8+ T cells sorted from blood, taken in a trial of the OX40 agonist ivuxolimab. The receptor source for this set is an adult with an advanced solid tumor such as melanoma, head and neck, liver or kidney cancer.

The chain joins TRBV6-1 to TRBJ2-7; D remains ambiguous. The V end was cut by 2 bases, the J end by 4 bases, with 3 bases between. CDR3 length: 11 residues. Germline assignment: CDR1 MNHNS and CDR2 SASEGT. The CDR3 sequence is CASSERYEQYF. CDR3 bases: TGTGCCAGCAGTGAAAGGTACGAGCAGTACTTC.

The J gene is TRBJ2-6, the V gene TRBV7-2; 7 bases map to TRBD2. CDR3 length: 22 residues. Looked up from germline, CDR1 is SGHTA and CDR2 is FQGNSA. V was clipped by 0 bases and J by 0 bases; unmatched bases: 17. CDR3 DNA sequence: TGTGCCAGCAGCTTAGCGTTTCAGAGGTTGGGGGACTACATCTCTGGGGCCAACGTCCTGACTTTC. It is translated as CASSLAFQRLGDYISGANVLTF. The entire variable domain, with the rest obtained from reference TRBV7-2 and TRBJ2-6, is as follows: GAGVSQSPSNKVTEKGKDVELRCDPISGHTALYWYRQSLGQGLEFLIYFQGNSAPDKSGLPSDRFSAERTGGSVSTLTIQRTQQEDSAVYLCASSLAFQRLGDYISGANVLTFGAGSRLTVL.

A remark on this clone: The junction and the germline gene differ at one end; a read error may be behind it. The rearrangement uses TRBV29-1 and TRBJ2-7; either TRBD1 or TRBD2 may supply D (5 bases each). CDR1 and CDR2 (germline): SQVTM, ANQGSEA. The CDR3 covers 15 residues. The CDR3 protein is CSVEGPGTASYEQYF. CDR3 sequence (DNA): TGCAGCGTGGAAGGACCCGGGACGGCATCCTACGAGCAGTACTTC.

V gene TRBV30 combines with J gene TRBJ2-7; unclear D gene. The CDR3 has 12 amino acids. V was trimmed by 3 bases and J by 0 bases, leaving 6 bases between them. Germline assignment: CDR1 GTSNPN and CDR2 SVGIG (reference sequence). The CDR3 bases are TGTGCCTGGAGGGAGAGCTCCTACGAGCAGTACTTC. Translation gives CAWRESSYEQYF.

The chain joins TRBV5-4 to TRBJ2-2; D might be TRBD1 (5 bases). The CDR3 runs 16 residues. Per germline, CDR1 SGHNT and CDR2 YYREEE (reference sequence). V lost 4 bases, J lost 4 bases, and 17 bases lay in between. In DNA form, the CDR3 reads TGTGCCAGCAGCCCCTACAGGCCTCGAGCCACCGGGGAGCTGTTTTTT. The encoded protein is CASSPYRPRATGELFF.

This chain uses TRBV4-3 with TRBJ1-4; D is undetermined. This CDR3 is built from 15 residues. Trimming removed 3 bases from V and 5 bases from J, with 13 bases in between. CDR1 and CDR2 (germline): LGHNA, YSLEER. CDR3 nucleotides: TGCGCCAGCAGCCAGGCGACTTGGAGCAATGAAAAACTGTTTTTT. It translates to CASSQATWSNEKLFF.

The V and J genes are TRBV5-1 and TRBJ2-3; D may be TRBD2 (6 bases). Looked up from germline, CDR1 is SGHRS and CDR2 is YFSETQ. V gave up 0 bases and J gave up 0 bases, with 14 bases separating them. CDR3 length: 17 amino acids. This chain's CDR3 is CASSLAVGGASTDTQYF. CDR3 nucleotides: TGCGCCAGCAGCTTGGCCGTGGGGGGAGCTAGCACAGATACGCAGTATTTT.

This chain connects TRBV15 to TRBJ1-1; possible D gene TRBD1, 6 bases. V dropped 2 bases and J dropped 6 bases, with 13 bases sitting between them. Germline V gene data show CDR1 as LNHNV and CDR2 as YYDKDF (reference sequence). The CDR3 is 14 residues long. The CDR3 sequence is CATSRKGGHSEAFF. As DNA, the CDR3 is TGTGCCACCAGCAGAAAGGGGGGGCACTCTGAAGCTTTCTTT.

The V gene is TRBV7-9, the J gene TRBJ2-5; 7 bases align to TRBD1. The ends lost 4 bases at V and 5 bases at J; junction bases unmatched: 4. Germline V gives CDR1 SEHNR, CDR2 FQNEAQ (reference sequence). The CDR3 is 13 residues long. The CDR3 region is CASSSTGEETQYF. The CDR3 DNA follows: TGTGCCAGCAGCTCCACAGGGGAGGAGACCCAGTACTTC.

This clone was picked up one time. The V gene is TRBV7-3, the J gene TRBJ1-3; 7 bases fit TRBD1. The CDR3 sequence is 15 residues long. Trimming at V came to 0 bases and at J to 7 bases, leaving 6 bases not matched to a gene. CDR1 is SGHTA and CDR2 is FQGTGA in the germline V gene. The CDR3 sequence is CASSLTRDRVNTIYF. CDR3 bases: TGTGCCAGCAGCTTAACGAGAGACAGGGTGAACACCATATATTTT.

V and J are TRBV18 and TRBJ2-2, with 9 bases matching TRBD2. CDR1 is KGHSH, CDR2 LQKENI, per germline. The CDR3 consists of 16 residues. Trimming took 3 bases from V and 1 from J; bases not matched to a gene: 3. The CDR3: CASSPELAGNTGELFF. CDR3 coding DNA: TGTGCCAGCTCACCGGAACTAGCGGGGAACACCGGGGAGCTGTTTTTT.

V gene TRBV6-5 combines with J gene TRBJ1-2; 7 bases agree with TRBD1. Trimming took 6 bases from V and 5 from J; bases not matched to a gene: 9. The CDR3 is 14 residues long. The germline CDR1 and CDR2 sequences are MNHEY and SVGAGI. As DNA, the CDR3 is TGTGCCAGCAGGATAACCCCAGGGGGTTATGGCTACACCTTC. Protein product: CASRITPGGYGYTF.

The chain carries TRBV12-5 and TRBJ1-3; D remains unclear. Per germline, CDR1 LGHNT and CDR2 FRNRAP. CDR3 length: 16 residues. V was shortened by 4 bases and J by 0 bases, with 13 bases between the two germline ends. CDR3 DNA sequence: TGTGCTAGTGGTTACCCCGCGGAGGCCTCTGGAAACACCATATATTTT. Translated: CASGYPAEASGNTIYF.

The CDR3 DNA follows: TGTGCAAGTCTCCTCCTCGGTGGGTCAGGCAACCTTTTCTATGGCTACACCTTC. As protein: CASLLLGGSGNLFYGYTF. The J gene is TRBJ1-2, the V gene TRBV12-2; the table's D call, TRBD1, was not checked against the DNA. TRBV12-2 is a listed pseudogene. The CDR3 is 18 amino acids.

This clone occurred a few times. The chain is built from TRBV11-3 and TRBJ2-7; D unclear. Germline V gene sequence: CDR1 SGHNT, CDR2 YENEEA. Trimming took off 0 bases at V and 11 bases at J, with 17 bases between the two ends. The CDR3 totals 14 residues. CDR3: CASSLEPQDETEYF. CDR3 sequence (DNA): TGTGCCAGCAGCTTAGAGCCCCAAGACGAGACGGAGTACTTC.

The chain carries TRBV27 and TRBJ2-3; D gene unclear. The germline V gene has CDR1 MNHEY and CDR2 SMNVEV (reference sequence). V was clipped by 7 bases and J by 2 bases, with 10 bases between them. CDR3 length: 13 residues. The CDR3: CASTWATTDTQYF. The CDR3 nucleotides are TGTGCCAGCACCTGGGCCACCACAGATACGCAGTATTTT.

The CDR3, as DNA: TGTGCCAGCAGTGCCCAGGGGACGGCCAACAATGAGCAGTTCTTC. Translated: CASSAQGTANNEQFF. This chain connects TRBV27 to TRBJ2-1; tentatively, D is TRBD1 (6 bases). Trimming took 5 bases from V and 5 from J, leaving 16 bases between them. The CDR3 totals 15 residues. Germline values: CDR1 MNHEY, CDR2 SMNVEV (reference sequence).

This clone was recorded a few times. The chain is built from TRBV30 and TRBJ2-5; 8 positions match TRBD2. Germline-derived CDR1 and CDR2 are GTSNPN and SVGIG (reference sequence). This CDR3 contains 16 residues. The V and J ends lost 7 bases and 5 bases, in that order; junction bases with no gene match: 18. The CDR3 protein is CAYTGGAYHASETQYF. CDR3 in DNA: TGTGCCTATACCGGGGGGGCTTATCATGCATCGGAGACCCAGTACTTC.

This rearrangement joins TRBV28 to TRBJ2-5; no firm D call. The CDR3 is 13 amino acids. Germline loops: CDR1 MDHEN, CDR2 SYDVKM. V gave up 7 bases and J gave up 3 bases, with 12 bases separating them. CDR3 sequence: CASTSFGEETQYF. Written as DNA, the CDR3 is TGTGCCAGCACCTCATTTGGAGAAGAGACCCAGTACTTC.